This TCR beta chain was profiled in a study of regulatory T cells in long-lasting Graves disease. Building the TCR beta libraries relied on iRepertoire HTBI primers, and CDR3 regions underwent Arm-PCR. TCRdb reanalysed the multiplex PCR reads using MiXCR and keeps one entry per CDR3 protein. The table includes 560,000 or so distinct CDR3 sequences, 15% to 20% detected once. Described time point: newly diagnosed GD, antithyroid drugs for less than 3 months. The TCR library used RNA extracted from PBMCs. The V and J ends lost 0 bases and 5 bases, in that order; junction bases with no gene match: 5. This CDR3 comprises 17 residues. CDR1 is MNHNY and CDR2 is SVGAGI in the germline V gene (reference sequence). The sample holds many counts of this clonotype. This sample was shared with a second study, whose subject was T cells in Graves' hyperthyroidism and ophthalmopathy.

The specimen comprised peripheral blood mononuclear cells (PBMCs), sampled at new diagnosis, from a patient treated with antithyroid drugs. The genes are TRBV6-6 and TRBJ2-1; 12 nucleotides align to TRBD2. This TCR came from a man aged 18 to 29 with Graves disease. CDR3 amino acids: CASSYSPLAGGNNEQFF. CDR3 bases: TGTGCCAGCAGTTACTCGCCTCTAGCGGGAGGGAACAATGAGCAGTTCTTC.